This is a list of T cell receptor beta chains from one sample in a study of OX40 agonist ivuxolimab in advanced cancers. Assay used: immunoSEQ multiplex PCR; TCRdb lists only in-frame clones, some missing. This table holds 53,000 or so clones, approximately 84% found once. Sequencing was performed on CD4+ or CD8+ T cells sorted from blood, taken in a trial of the OX40 agonist ivuxolimab. All receptors come from an adult with an advanced solid tumor such as melanoma, head and neck, liver or kidney cancer. CDR3s leave out the opening cysteine and the closing phenylalanine or tryptophan. Fields, in order: J gene, V gene, CDR3 protein.

J: TRBJ2-2; V: TRBV6-5; CDR3: ASSYMTGELF
J: TRBJ2-5; V: TRBV2; CDR3: ASSGARGEETQY
J: TRBJ1-4; V: TRBV7-6; CDR3: ASSSYRTGTGREKLF
J: TRBJ2-7; V: TRBV7-2; CDR3: ASSPAASGRTYEQY
J: TRBJ2-7; V: TRBV5-3; CDR3: ARSSYEQY
J: TRBJ1-5; V: TRBV2; CDR3: ASRQDTGGGQPQH
J: TRBJ1-2; V: TRBV7-2; CDR3: ASSLVIHGYYGYT
J: TRBJ1-3; V: TRBV29-1; CDR3: SVIQDSGNTIY
J: TRBJ2-1; V: TRBV19; CDR3: ASSSRLAGGRGSYNEQF
J: TRBJ1-3; V: TRBV30; CDR3: AWLQEGSGNTIY
J: TRBJ1-1; V: TRBV7-9; CDR3: ASSAWQGGRNTEAF
J: TRBJ1-2; V: TRBV4-1; CDR3: ASSQQGTTYGYT
J: TRBJ2-3; V: TRBV11-2; CDR3: ASSRRLAGGDTQY
J: TRBJ2-7; V: TRBV10-3; CDR3: AISDPGASGSYEQY
J: TRBJ1-1; V: TRBV11-3; CDR3: ASSPNRGSTEAF
J: TRBJ2-7; V: TRBV6-1; CDR3: ASGTGSIKQY
J: TRBJ1-2; V: TRBV19; CDR3: ASGDFATGSYGYT
J: TRBJ2-7; V: TRBV7-2; CDR3: ASSYRTSGNYEQY
J: TRBJ2-7; V: TRBV18; CDR3: ASSPRTGREQY
J: TRBJ1-2; V: TRBV9; CDR3: ASSVSTLGTGYGYT
J: TRBJ2-5; V: TRBV28; CDR3: ASSFGGRNQETQY
J: TRBJ2-5; V: TRBV20-1; CDR3: SARDPETQY
J: TRBJ1-3; V: TRBV27; CDR3: ASSPNSGNTIY
J: TRBJ1-5; V: TRBV29-1; CDR3: SVGQGGNQPQH
J: TRBJ2-2; V: TRBV18; CDR3: ASSPRQQGGDTGELF
J: TRBJ2-1; V: TRBV19; CDR3: ASSIGDRGEF
J: TRBJ2-3; V: TRBV5-1; CDR3: ASSRYRVEDTQY
J: TRBJ2-3; V: TRBV5-4; CDR3: ASSSSDLDTQY
J: TRBJ1-5; V: TRBV2; CDR3: ASNHGYNQPQH
J: TRBJ1-1; V: TRBV30; CDR3: AWSPDRLNTEAF
J: TRBJ2-7; V: TRBV4-1; CDR3: ASSQDFGRSRQQY
J: TRBJ1-1; V: TRBV6-5; CDR3: ASRKNPGTVTEAF
J: TRBJ1-6; V: TRBV28; CDR3: ASSSPTGVDNSPLH
J: TRBJ2-5; V: TRBV5-6; CDR3: ASSSPWDREETQY
J: TRBJ1-4; V: TRBV7-2; CDR3: ASSFGEKLF
J: TRBJ1-2; V: TRBV28; CDR3: ASSPVGGRNGYT
J: TRBJ1-5; V: TRBV2; CDR3: ASSEADRDQPQH
J: TRBJ2-7; V: TRBV7-9; CDR3: ASRLGTSASEQY
J: TRBJ2-4; V: TRBV5-6; CDR3: ASSLSSRVRSKNIQY
J: TRBJ2-1; V: TRBV7-3; CDR3: ASSSSRGLGTSREQF
J: TRBJ1-1; V: TRBV5-1; CDR3: ASSLGDGNTEAF
J: TRBJ2-3; V: TRBV19; CDR3: ASSTTGSTDTQY
J: TRBJ2-3; V: TRBV5-5; CDR3: ASSLARRQNTDTQY
J: TRBJ1-1; V: TRBV11-2; CDR3: ASSLEGGTEAF
J: TRBJ2-2; V: TRBV11-2; CDR3: ASSLGYGGSGELF
J: TRBJ2-3; V: TRBV7-9; CDR3: ASGVTSRPDTQY
J: TRBJ2-3; V: TRBV2; CDR3: AQKRGHTDTQY
J: TRBJ2-1; V: TRBV11-2; CDR3: ASSPGQGKNEQF